This is a list of T cell receptor beta chains from one sample in a study of T cell repertoires in cytomegalovirus infection. Each CDR3 protein is one row after TCRdb ran MiXCR on the reads. The profile shows 310,000 or so distinct CDR3 sequences, roughly 9.3% of them singletons. The sequencing input was PBMCs. The receptors derive from a human donor in good health (CMV status not recorded). Some clones in this sample may be carry-over from other donors' samples. CDR3s include the opening cysteine and the closing phenylalanine or tryptophan. The order of the fields is V gene, D gene, J gene, clone size, CDR3 length, CDR3 DNA, CDR3 protein. D genes are given only for firm matches. Not all rows give a size; the values are once, few, many and, for expanded clones, a class.

TRBV20-1	NA	TRBJ2-3	NA	14	TGCAGTGCAACGGGGGTCTACAGCACAGATACGCAGTATTTT	CSATGVYSTDTQYF
TRBV7-2	TRBD2	TRBJ2-3	many	17	TGTGCCAGCAGCCAGGGACTAGCGGGGGGGGCGGGAGATACGCAGTATTTT	CASSQGLAGGAGDTQYF
TRBV3-1	TRBD2	TRBJ2-1	many	15	TGTGCCAGCAGCCAGAGGACTAGCGGGGGCCGGGAGCAGTTCTTC	CASSQRTSGGREQFF
TRBV5-1	TRBD2	TRBJ2-3	many	15	TGCGCCAGCAGTACCGGGACTAGCGACACAGATACGCAGTATTTT	CASSTGTSDTDTQYF
TRBV28	NA	TRBJ1-1	many	14	TGTGCCAGCAGTCCCCCCCGCAGGTACACTGAAGCTTTCTTT	CASSPPRRYTEAFF
TRBV11-2	TRBD2	TRBJ2-1	many	15	TGTGCCAGCAGCTTCGGGGGGGGAGACTACAATGAGCAGTTCTTC	CASSFGGGDYNEQFF
TRBV20-1	TRBD1	TRBJ1-2	many	13	TGCAGTGCTTCTACAGGGGATTATCGTGGCTACACCTTC	CSASTGDYRGYTF
TRBV29-1	NA	TRBJ1-1	NA	13	TGCAGCGCAGCAGGGTTATTGAACACTGAAGCTTTCTTT	CSAAGLLNTEAFF
TRBV12-3/TRBV12-4	TRBD1	TRBJ2-1	many	15	TGTGCCAGCAGACAACAGGGGTTAGACTACAATGAGCAGTTCTTC	CASRQQGLDYNEQFF
TRBV7-2	NA	TRBJ2-7	many	14	TGTGCCAGCAGCTTTTATGAACTTTCCTACGAGCAGTACTTC	CASSFYELSYEQYF
TRBV2	NA	TRBJ1-5	NA	15	TGTGCCAGCAGGACAGGATTGTATAGCAATCAGCCCCAGCATTTT	CASRTGLYSNQPQHF
TRBV20-1	TRBD1	TRBJ1-2	few	15	TGCAGTGCTGACGGGGACAGGGAAGCTAACTATGGCTACACCTTC	CSADGDREANYGYTF
TRBV28	NA	TRBJ2-1	many	16	TGTGCCAGCAGTTTATTTACAGGGCCTAAAGGAAATGAGCAGTTCTTC	CASSLFTGPKGNEQFF
TRBV5-4	NA	TRBJ1-1	many	14	TGTGCCAGCAGCTTGGAAGGGGTATGGACTGAAGCTTTCTTT	CASSLEGVWTEAFF
TRBV29-1	NA	TRBJ1-5	few	13	TGCAGCGTTGAAGTTGGCAGCGGTCAGCCCCAGCATTTT	CSVEVGSGQPQHF
TRBV6-6	NA	TRBJ2-5	many	14	TGTGCCAGCGCTCGAGCCTCGTCCCAAGAGACCCAGTACTTC	CASARASSQETQYF
TRBV7-6	TRBD1	TRBJ1-5	many	15	TGTGCCAGCAGCCCCCCCGGGACAGGGAATCAGCCCCAGCATTTT	CASSPPGTGNQPQHF
TRBV27	NA	TRBJ2-1	many	13	TGTGCCAGCAGTCCAATAGCGGCCAATGAGCAGTTCTTC	CASSPIAANEQFF
TRBV19	NA	TRBJ2-1	NA	15	TGTGCCAGTAGTATCTCAACGTCTAGGGGCAATGAGCAGTTCTTC	CASSISTSRGNEQFF
TRBV28	NA	TRBJ2-5	many	13	TGTGCCAGCAGTGGGGACGTGCAAGAGACCCAGTACTTC	CASSGDVQETQYF
TRBV7-2	TRBD2	TRBJ2-3	many	17	TGTGCCAGCAGCTTAGCAGCTAGCGGGGGGGCCACAGATACGCAGTATTTT	CASSLAASGGATDTQYF
TRBV7-3	TRBD2	TRBJ2-1	many	15	TGTGCCAGCAGCTTAACGCGCGGGGGGGCCAATGAGCAGTTCTTC	CASSLTRGGANEQFF
TRBV28	TRBD1	TRBJ2-7	many	15	TGTGCCAGCAGTTCCATGGGACAGGGACAGTACGAGCAGTACTTC	CASSSMGQGQYEQYF
TRBV6-7	NA	TRBJ1-5	many	15	TGTGCCAGCAGTTACAAGGGGGGCCGTTGGGAGCCCCAGCATTTT	CASSYKGGRWEPQHF
TRBV7-6	NA	TRBJ2-1	many	16	TGTGCCAGCAGCCCGAGGAGAGGACTATCCTACAATGAGCAGTTCTTC	CASSPRRGLSYNEQFF
TRBV20-1	NA	TRBJ2-5	few	13	TGCAGTGCCCTCCCAGGGACCCAAGAGACCCAGTACTTC	CSALPGTQETQYF
TRBV20-1	NA	TRBJ1-2	many	12	TGCAGTGCTTCAGAGACTAACTATGGCTACACCTTC	CSASETNYGYTF
TRBV6-2/TRBV6-3	NA	TRBJ1-1	many	11	TGTGCCAGCAGTTCTCGCCTTGAAGCTTTCTTT	CASSSRLEAFF
TRBV28	NA	TRBJ2-2	NA	16	TGTGCCGGCAGTCCCCCCGACAGCCGAAACACCGGGGAGCTGTTTTTT	CAGSPPDSRNTGELFF
TRBV20-1	NA	TRBJ2-2	few	15	TGCAGTGTCAGTGCTGGACCAGTGAACACCGGGGAGCTGTTTTTT	CSVSAGPVNTGELFF
TRBV29-1	NA	TRBJ2-1	many	15	TGCAGCGTTGATAGAGTTAGGAGAAACTACAATGAGCAGTTCTTC	CSVDRVRRNYNEQFF
TRBV5-8	NA	TRBJ1-5	many	16	TGTGCCAGCAGCTTGTCACAGGGCGGCCCCCTACAGCCCCAGCATTTT	CASSLSQGGPLQPQHF
TRBV6-6	NA	TRBJ2-1	many	11	TGTGCCAGCCGAGGAGGAGTTGAGCAGTTCTTC	CASRGGVEQFF